This passage covers 31 T cell receptor beta chains from one sample sequenced in a study of blood T cell repertoires in COVID-19. The data were produced by immunoSEQ multiplex PCR, yet TCRdb's version contains in-frame clones alone and is incomplete. Counted here are 60,000 to 85,000 clones, almost 90% occurring once; the ten biggest clones make up 1.9%. The sample consisted of peripheral blood. The source is an elderly woman with active or convalescent COVID-19.

The CDR3 DNA follows: TGTGCCAGCAGCAAAGTCCTAGCGGGGGTATACAATGAGCAGTTCTTC. The encoded protein is CASSKVLAGVYNEQFF. This chain joins TRBV6-2 or TRBV6-3 and TRBJ2-1; 10 nucleotides match TRBD2. The germline CDR1 and CDR2 sequences are MNHEY and SVGEGT. J was trimmed by 4 bases and V by 6 bases; bases with no gene match: 9. This CDR3 region has 16 residues.

The rearrangement uses TRBV6-5 and TRBJ1-5; tentative D call: TRBD1 (5 bases). The CDR3 is 15 residues long. V shed 2 bases and J shed 3 bases, with 11 bases lying between them. Germline V gene sequence: CDR1 MNHEY, CDR2 SVGAGI. This CDR3 reads CASSYGQGFNQPQHF. CDR3 nucleotides: TGTGCCAGCAGTTACGGGCAGGGTTTCAATCAGCCCCAGCATTTT.

This chain links TRBV11-2 with TRBJ1-2; the D gene is possibly TRBD1 (5 bases). The CDR3 consists of 13 residues. CDR1 is SGHAT and CDR2 is FQNNGV in the germline V gene. V was clipped by 4 bases and J by 1 base, with 7 bases between them. CDR3 protein: CASSSGNNYGYTF. CDR3 coding DNA: TGTGCCAGCAGCTCAGGGAATAACTATGGCTACACCTTC.

This chain joins TRBV19 and TRBJ1-2, with 7 bases fitting TRBD1. The germline gives CDR1 LNHDA, CDR2 SQIVND (reference sequence). CDR3 length equals 16 residues. V trimming: 2 bases; J trimming: 0 bases; junction bases outside the gene matches: 6. This CDR3 is CASSINRDSTNYGYTF. CDR3 nucleotides: TGTGCCAGTAGTATAAACCGGGACAGCACTAACTATGGCTACACCTTC.

V is TRBV5-4 and J is TRBJ2-1; 12 nucleotides agree with TRBD2. The CDR3 extends over 16 amino acids. The V gene's germline CDR1 is SGHNT and CDR2 YYREEE (reference sequence). J lost 2 bases, V lost 4 bases, and 4 bases had no gene match. CDR3: CASSEASGRAYNEQFF. The CDR3 nucleotides are TGTGCCAGCAGCGAGGCTAGCGGGAGGGCCTACAATGAGCAGTTCTTC.

This chain uses TRBV19 with TRBJ1-2; 7 bases match TRBD1. Germline V lookup: CDR1 LNHDA, CDR2 SQIVND (reference sequence). CDR3 length: 15 amino acids. V gave up 7 bases and J gave up 2 bases; unmatched junction bases: 10. This chain's CDR3 is CASTLSRGLNYGYTF. The CDR3 DNA is TGTGCCAGTACCCTATCAAGGGGGCTAAACTATGGCTACACCTTC.

The chain is built from TRBV27 and TRBJ2-4; D is perhaps TRBD1 (6 bases). Germline assignment: CDR1 MNHEY and CDR2 SMNVEV (reference sequence). This CDR3 contains 15 residues. Trimming stripped 4 bases from V and 1 base from J, with 11 bases between. CDR3 protein: CASSYHQGAKNIQYF. The DNA for the CDR3 is TGTGCCAGCAGTTATCACCAGGGGGCCAAAAACATTCAGTACTTC.

This clone was detected once. The junction does not match germline at one end; this may be a read error. The chain couples TRBV7-7 to TRBJ2-5; 9 bases align to TRBD1. This CDR3 has 17 amino acids. Germline-derived CDR1 and CDR2 are SSHAT and FNYEAQ (reference sequence). The CDR3 loop is CASSLPKDRGGGETQYF. The DNA for the CDR3 is TGTGCTAGCAGCTTACCGAAGGACAGGGGAGGAGGGGAGACCCAGTACTTC.

This clone came up a few times. The rearrangement links TRBV6-2 or TRBV6-3 to TRBJ2-7; TRBD1 aligns across 7 bases. Trimming removed 5 bases from V and 2 bases from J; junction bases left unmatched: 15. This CDR3 contains 17 residues. The germline V gene has CDR1 MNHEY and CDR2 SVGEGT. The CDR3 reads CASSNPTGQSKAYEQYF. The CDR3 DNA reads TGTGCCAGCAGTAACCCGACGGGACAGTCAAAAGCCTACGAGCAGTACTTC.

The chain is built from TRBV9 and TRBJ2-2; D remains ambiguous. This CDR3 contains 12 residues. Germline V gene data show CDR1 as SGDLS and CDR2 as YYNGEE. The V end was cut by 0 bases, the J end by 8 bases, with 5 bases between. CDR3: CASSVARGELFF. The DNA for the CDR3 is TGTGCCAGCAGCGTAGCTAGAGGGGAGCTGTTTTTT. Together with reference TRBV9 and TRBJ2-2, the CDR3 gives the full variable domain: DSGVTQTPKHLITATGQRVTLRCSPRSGDLSVYWYQQSLDQGLQFLIQYYNGEERAKGNILERFSAQQFPDLHSELNLSSLELGDSALYFCASSVARGELFFGEGSRLTVL.

The CDR3 sequence is CASSFWGQVTQPQHF. The CDR3 DNA reads as TGTGCCAGCAGCTTTTGGGGGCAGGTAACTCAGCCCCAGCATTTT. This chain links TRBV7-2 with TRBJ1-5, with D possibly being TRBD1 (6 bases). Trimming cost V 3 bases and J 6 bases, with 15 bases left between them. The CDR3 contains 15 residues. The V gene's germline CDR1 is SGHTA and CDR2 FQGNSA.

In regard to this clone: This clone may be a read error of a much larger clone one base away. The same CDR3 arises from other DNA sequences in this sample as well. The chain links TRBV12-3 or TRBV12-4 to TRBJ2-1, with a weak D call TRBD1 (5 bases). Trimming removed 1 base at V and 5 bases at J, with 6 bases between. This CDR3 is built from 13 residues. CDR3 sequence: CASSLGQNNEQFF. The CDR3 DNA is TGTGCCAGCAGTTTAGGACAGAACAATGAGCAGTTCTTC.

The chain couples TRBV5-1 to TRBJ2-1; TRBD2 matches at 9 bases. Germline trimming cut 4 bases from V and 10 bases from J; bases unmatched to any gene: 15. This CDR3 region has 16 residues. Germline loops: CDR1 SGHRS, CDR2 YFSETQ. CDR3 sequence (DNA): TGCGCCAGCAGCCGGGGAGGGACTAGCAGGGAAGGGGAGCAGTTCTTC. The encoded protein is CASSRGGTSREGEQFF.

The gene calls are TRBV27 and TRBJ2-7; 7 bases line up with TRBD1. CDR3 length equals 13 residues. Germline values: CDR1 MNHEY, CDR2 SMNVEV (reference sequence). The V segment lost 1 base and the J segment 4 bases; nucleotides outside the gene matches: 1. The CDR3 here is CASSLWTGYEQYF. The CDR3, as DNA: TGTGCCAGCAGTTTATGGACAGGTTACGAGCAGTACTTC.

This rearrangement joins TRBV19 to TRBJ1-6; the D gene is possibly TRBD1 (6 bases). The CDR3 is 20 residues long. V shed 3 bases and J shed 0 bases, with 21 bases lying between them. Germline lookup yields CDR1 LNHDA and CDR2 SQIVND (reference sequence). The CDR3 coding sequence is TGTGCCAGTAGTATGTTCCCCGAGACAGGCAAGAGCTCCTATAATTCACCCCTCCACTTT. It codes for CASSMFPETGKSSYNSPLHF.

This chain joins TRBV27 and TRBJ2-5; D is perhaps TRBD2 (6 bases). CDR1 and CDR2 (germline): MNHEY, SMNVEV (reference sequence). V lost 5 bases and J lost 2, with 15 bases in between. The CDR3 contains 15 residues. CDR3 region: CASSPGLGRQETQYF. The DNA for the CDR3 is TGTGCCAGCAGTCCCGGCCTGGGGAGGCAAGAGACCCAGTACTTC.

The rearrangement joins TRBV4-3 to TRBJ1-2; D is ambiguous. Germline CDR1 and CDR2: LGHNA and YSLEER. CDR3 size: 15 residues. The V and J ends lost 0 bases and 2 bases respectively, with 10 bases between them. The CDR3 nucleotides read TGCGCCAGCAGCCAAGATAGAACGGTGAACTATGGCTACACCTTC. Its translation is CASSQDRTVNYGYTF.

Only one count was recorded for this clone. The genes are TRBV6-4 and TRBJ1-1, with D possibly TRBD1 on 6 matching bases. The V gene lost 2 bases and the J gene lost 0 bases, with 7 bases spanning the gap. The germline CDR1 and CDR2 sequences are MRHNA and SNTAGT. CDR3 length: 14 amino acids. In DNA, the CDR3 is TGTGCCAGCAGTGACAACAGGGTGAACACTGAAGCTTTCTTT. Protein: CASSDNRVNTEAFF.

The chain couples TRBV6-6 to TRBJ1-2, with TRBD1 matching 8 bases. V lost 5 bases and J lost 4; bases outside the gene matches: 3. Germline assignment: CDR1 MNHNY and CDR2 SVGAGI (reference sequence). The CDR3 has 13 residues. CDR3 protein: CASSRQGTYGYTF. CDR3 in DNA: TGTGCCAGCAGTAGACAGGGGACCTATGGCTACACCTTC.

The chain uses TRBV3-1 (or the pseudogene TRBV3-2) and TRBJ2-1; D gene uncertain. This CDR3 region has 16 residues. Germline V CDR1 and CDR2: LGHDT, YNNKEL (reference sequence). The V end was cut by 0 bases, the J end by 6 bases, with 15 bases between. The CDR3 region is CASSQDGSWQRNEQFF. In DNA form, the CDR3 reads TGTGCCAGCAGCCAAGATGGGTCGTGGCAGCGCAATGAGCAGTTCTTC.

The table lists this clone with a count of one. Additional DNA sequences in this sample encode the identical CDR3. The rearrangement links TRBV11-2 to TRBJ1-5, with a tentative D call TRBD1 (5 bases). This CDR3 is 13 amino acids long. The V end was cut by 0 bases, the J end by 5 bases, with 5 bases between. Germline V gene lookup returns CDR1 SGHAT and CDR2 FQNNGV. The CDR3 is CASSLDRDQPQHF. The CDR3 nucleotides are TGTGCCAGCAGCTTAGACAGGGATCAGCCCCAGCATTTT.

The chain combines TRBV5-1 with TRBJ1-2; perhaps TRBD1 as D (6 bases). Trimming left V 4 bases short and J 8 bases short, with 15 bases between. The CDR3 sequence is 13 residues long. The germline V gene has CDR1 SGHRS and CDR2 YFSETQ. The CDR3 protein is CASSLGGAEGYTF. CDR3 in DNA: TGCGCCAGCAGCCTCGGGGGGGCCGAGGGCTACACCTTC.

V and J are TRBV7-9 and TRBJ2-1; 7 bases fit TRBD1. The CDR3 consists of 15 residues. From germline, CDR1 is SEHNR and CDR2 FQNEAQ (reference sequence). V lost 1 base and J lost 7; bases outside the gene matches: 7. The CDR3 is CASSLGQGVRNEQFF. CDR3 bases: TGTGCCAGCAGCTTAGGTCAGGGGGTGCGGAATGAGCAGTTCTTC. The variable domain in full, with the rest retrieved from reference TRBV7-9 and TRBJ2-1, is DTGVSQNPRHKITKRGQNVTFRCDPISEHNRLYWYRQTLGQGPEFLTYFQNEAQLEKSRLLSDRFSAERPKGSFSTLEIQRTEQGDSAMYLCASSLGQGVRNEQFFGPGTRLTVL.

V and J are TRBV4-3 and TRBJ1-5; 7 bases fit TRBD1. The germline gives CDR1 LGHNA, CDR2 YSLEER. V shed 0 bases, J shed 4 bases, and the junction held 6 bases outside the gene matches. The CDR3 loop spans 16 amino acids. The chain's CDR3 is CASSQDVDRPNQPQHF. As DNA, the CDR3 is TGCGCCAGCAGCCAAGATGTGGACAGGCCTAATCAGCCCCAGCATTTT.

The chain joins TRBV11-3 to TRBJ2-1; D is unresolved. Trimming took off 0 bases at V and 4 bases at J, with 7 bases between the two ends. Looked up from germline, CDR1 is SGHNT and CDR2 is YENEEA. This CDR3 region has 14 residues. The CDR3 DNA reads TGTGCCAGCAGCTTAGAAGGAGTGTACAATGAGCAGTTCTTC. This gives the protein CASSLEGVYNEQFF.

V and J are TRBV5-1 and TRBJ1-5; 9 bases line up with TRBD1. The CDR3 is made up of 17 amino acids. Germline assignment: CDR1 SGHRS and CDR2 YFSETQ. V dropped 3 bases and J dropped 3; count of bases not matched to a gene: 10. CDR3 sequence reads: CASSYGTGTGTNQPQHF. The CDR3 DNA reads as TGCGCCAGCAGCTACGGTACCGGGACAGGGACCAATCAGCCCCAGCATTTT. The variable domain in full, completed from reference TRBV5-1 and TRBJ1-5, reads KAGVTQTPRYLIKTRGQQVTLSCSPISGHRSVSWYQQTPGQGLQFLFEYFSETQRNKGNFPGRFSGRQFSNSRSEMNVSTLELGDSALYLCASSYGTGTGTNQPQHFGDGTRLSIL.

The V and J genes are TRBV2 and TRBJ1-5; D ambiguous. Germline CDR1 SNHLY, CDR2 FYNNEI. Trimming took off 6 bases at V and 11 bases at J, with 8 bases between the two ends. CDR3 length: 10 residues. CDR3 coding DNA: TGTGCCAGCAGCGGAGAGGCCCAGCATTTT. Its protein is CASSGEAQHF.

This rearrangement joins TRBV9 to TRBJ2-3; D uncertain. There are 14 residues in the CDR3. Trimming removed 0 bases at V and 2 bases at J, with 7 bases between. CDR1 and CDR2 (germline): SGDLS, YYNGEE. In nucleotides, the CDR3 is TGTGCCAGCAGCGTAGCCCCCCTCACAGATACGCAGTATTTT. Translating it yields CASSVAPLTDTQYF.

The J gene is TRBJ2-3, the V gene TRBV12-3 or TRBV12-4; 8 nucleotides agree with TRBD1. Trimming at V came to 6 bases and at J to 8 bases, leaving 4 bases not matched to a gene. The CDR3 runs to 12 residues. The CDR3 is CASSRQGFTQYF. The CDR3 nucleotides read TGTGCCAGCAGCAGACAGGGGTTTACGCAGTATTTT.

The chain uses TRBV6-1 and TRBJ2-6; D perhaps matches TRBD1 (5 bases). Between the trimmed V and J ends, which lost 1 base and 1 base, there was a span of 14 bases. CDR1 is MNHNS and CDR2 is SASEGT in the germline V gene. CDR3 length equals 18 residues. The CDR3 DNA sequence: TGTGCCAGCAGTGAAGGATGGACATTCGTTTCTGGGGCCAACGTCCTGACTTTC. Amino acids: CASSEGWTFVSGANVLTF.

This chain joins TRBV28 and TRBJ2-1; a possible D gene is TRBD2 (5 bases). Germline V gene data show CDR1 as MDHEN and CDR2 as SYDVKM. V dropped 6 bases and J dropped 5 bases, with 8 bases sitting between them. This CDR3 is 12 amino acids long. This CDR3 is CASRDYHNEQFF. In DNA, the CDR3 is TGTGCCAGCAGAGACTACCACAATGAGCAGTTCTTC. Full variable domain (missing parts from reference TRBV28 and TRBJ2-1): DVKVTQSSRYLVKRTGEKVFLECVQDMDHENMFWYRQDPGLGLRLIYFSYDVKMKEKGDIPEGYSVSREKKERFSLILESASTNQTSMYLCASRDYHNEQFFGPGTRLTVL.